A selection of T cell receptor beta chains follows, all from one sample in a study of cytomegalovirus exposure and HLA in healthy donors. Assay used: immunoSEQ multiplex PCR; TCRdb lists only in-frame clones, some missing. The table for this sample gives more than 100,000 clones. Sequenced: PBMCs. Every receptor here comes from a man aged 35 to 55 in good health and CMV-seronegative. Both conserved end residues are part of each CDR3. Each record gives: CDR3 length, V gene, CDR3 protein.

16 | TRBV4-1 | CASSRSGTGAHYGYTF
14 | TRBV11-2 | CASNPLARDYEQYF
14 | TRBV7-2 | CASSSGQGRETQYF
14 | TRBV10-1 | CASSAQGDTGELFF
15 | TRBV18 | CASSPEGWDNYGYTF
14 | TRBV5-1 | CASSLDRGNEKLFF
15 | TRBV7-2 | CASSLGVGAFQPQHF
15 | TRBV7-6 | CASSLAGDSSYEQYF
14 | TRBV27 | CASSFWGRNTEAFF
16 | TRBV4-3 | CASSQHPEAGAGEQYF
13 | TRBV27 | CASSYSLNQPQHF
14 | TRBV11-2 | CASSWTGTNEKLFF
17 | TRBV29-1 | CSVFTQVRQNQKSEAFF
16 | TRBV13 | CASSLGLAGGGETQYF
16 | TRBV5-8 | CASSPGDDRSWSPLHF
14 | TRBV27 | CASSTDRDTGELFF
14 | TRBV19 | CASRRDRNTGELFF
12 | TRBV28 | CACSLQALGYTF
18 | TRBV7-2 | CASSLVTVAGGIGNEQFF
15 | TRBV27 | CASSLMRESPETQYF
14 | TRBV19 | CASSFSRGTDTQYF
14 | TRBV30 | CAWRNRGRTYEQYF
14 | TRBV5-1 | CASSLGQGGDGYTF
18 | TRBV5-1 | CASSFPGQGGAGANVLTF
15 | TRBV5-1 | CASSNLAGGRETQYF
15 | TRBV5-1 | CASKVRGETNYGYTF
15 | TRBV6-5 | CASSYSGTSTDTQYF
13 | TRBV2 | CASSETGTGELFF
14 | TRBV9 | CASSAGTTSYEQYF
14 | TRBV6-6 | CASSLPGQQETQYF
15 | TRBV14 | CASSQGLGASYGYTF
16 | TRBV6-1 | CASSEQGTPNSYEQYF
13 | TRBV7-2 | CASTGGTNYGYTF
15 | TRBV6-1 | CASSVDRGFGNTIYF
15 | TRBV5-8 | CASSLGDRGNTEAFF
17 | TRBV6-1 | CASSEDNRVAGDNEQFF
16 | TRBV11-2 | CASSSQMLAGANEQFF
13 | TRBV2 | CASRGQGTDTQYF
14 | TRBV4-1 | CASSQAGSPYEQYF
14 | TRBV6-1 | CASSPTGGGYGYTF
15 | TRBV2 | CASSDRLGAADTQYF
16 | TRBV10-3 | CAISESRTSEDNEQFF
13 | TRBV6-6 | CALGTGATYEQYF
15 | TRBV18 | CASSPYTSGQETQYF
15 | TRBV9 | CASSAEREREDTQYF
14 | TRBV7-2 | CASSWTGTNEKLFF
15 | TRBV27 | CASSLWSGGTDTQYF
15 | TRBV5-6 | CASIHRGTAKNIQYF
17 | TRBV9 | CASSVSWTSGGHMTQYF
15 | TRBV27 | CASSTRRTENYGYTF
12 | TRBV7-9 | CASSLGGVEAFF
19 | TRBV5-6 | CASSLGGQGASSSYNEQFF
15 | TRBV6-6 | CASSYPGTSIDTQYF
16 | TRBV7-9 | CASSLVASGGRETQYF
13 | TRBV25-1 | CASSEAGADEQFF
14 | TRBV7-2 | CASSSQGVDYEQYF
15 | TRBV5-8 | CASTPKGTRQETQYF
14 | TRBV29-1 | CSVKVGGSPDTQYF
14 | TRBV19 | CASGGQTTNEKLFF
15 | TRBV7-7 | CASSLGRTSGSPQFF